This TCR beta chain was sequenced for a study of tumor-infiltrating lymphocytes in primary liver carcinoma. On this clonotype: Its antigen remains unidentified. A read error may produce the germline difference seen at one junction end.

Study-level findings and limits: Lower overlap was observed for tumor-adjacent and tumor-blood pairs relative to tumor region pairs.

Starting from about 0.5 ug of total RNA, TCR beta cDNA was produced with a primer in the constant region. Nested multiplex PCR, run for three rounds with slightly modified ARM-PCR, yielded TCR beta libraries. It was with TRBV1-TRBV30 forward primers and a C-beta reverse primer that the first two PCR rounds were run, at roughly 11 cycles each. MiXCR, applied by TCRdb to the multiplex PCR reads, yields one record per CDR3 protein. Of 310,000 or so distinct CDR3 sequences in the sample, less than 75% were seen once. CDR1 and CDR2 (germline): MNHEY, SVGAGI. The CDR3 consists of 15 residues. The authors took blood RNA from unsorted whole blood and also extracted germline DNA.

Sequencing was carried out using peripheral blood. The receptor's source is a man aged 35-49 years with primary liver carcinoma and hepatitis B virus infection. J is TRBJ1-1 and V is TRBV6-5; no firm D call. For the CDR3, the DNA is TGTGCCAGCAGTTACCAGTCGGGGATGAACACTGAACCTTTCTTT. Its translation: CASSYQSGMNTEPFF.